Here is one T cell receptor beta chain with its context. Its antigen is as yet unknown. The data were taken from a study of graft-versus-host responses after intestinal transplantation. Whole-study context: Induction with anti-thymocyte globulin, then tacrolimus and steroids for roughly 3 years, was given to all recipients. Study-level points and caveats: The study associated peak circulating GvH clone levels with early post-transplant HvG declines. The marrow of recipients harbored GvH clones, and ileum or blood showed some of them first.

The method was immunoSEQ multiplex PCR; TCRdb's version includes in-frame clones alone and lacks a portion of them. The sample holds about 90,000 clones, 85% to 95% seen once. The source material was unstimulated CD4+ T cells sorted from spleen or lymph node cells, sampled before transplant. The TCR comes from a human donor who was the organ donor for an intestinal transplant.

In DNA form, the CDR3 reads TGTGCCAGCAGCAGGACAGGCTTGGGCAATCAGCCCCAGCATTTT. This codes for CASSRTGLGNQPQHF. The chain links TRBV6-1 to TRBJ1-5; 7 nucleotides match TRBD1. In germline, CDR1 is MNHNS, CDR2 SASEGT. The CDR3 totals 15 residues. V trimming: 6 bases; J trimming: 2 bases; junction bases outside the gene matches: 7.